Listed below are T cell receptor beta chains from one sample, sequenced in a study of cytomegalovirus exposure and HLA in healthy donors. Produced via immunoSEQ multiplex PCR; TCRdb's table is partial and in-frame only. In the table there are 100,000 or so clones, approximately 85% of which are singletons. Sequencing used PBMCs. These receptors all come from a man aged 30 to 45 in good health and CMV-seronegative. CDR3s include the opening cysteine and the closing phenylalanine or tryptophan. D genes are given only for firm matches. Size is stated for part of the rows, as once, few or many counts, or as a class when the clone is expanded.

clone_size: .
d_call: .
j_call: TRBJ1-2
v_call: TRBV6-5
cdr3_aa: CATRGGQSGYTF
cdr3_nt: TGTGCCACCCGGGGAGGACAATCTGGCTACACCTTC

clone_size: .
d_call: TRBD1
j_call: TRBJ2-7
v_call: TRBV10-2
cdr3_aa: CASSDPTGGLGEQYF
cdr3_nt: TGCGCCAGCAGTGACCCGACAGGGGGCTTGGGCGAGCAGTACTTC

clone_size: few
d_call: TRBD1
j_call: TRBJ1-2
v_call: TRBV6-5
cdr3_aa: CASSYGQGRGYTF
cdr3_nt: TGTGCCAGCAGTTACGGACAGGGGAGAGGCTACACCTTC

clone_size: .
d_call: TRBD2
j_call: TRBJ2-1
v_call: TRBV7-6
cdr3_aa: CASSLVARRTSGSYEQFF
cdr3_nt: TGTGCCAGCAGCTTAGTGGCTAGAAGGACTAGCGGGAGTTATGAGCAGTTCTTC

clone_size: .
d_call: .
j_call: TRBJ2-1
v_call: TRBV4-1
cdr3_aa: CASSQGLASSYNEQFF
cdr3_nt: TGCGCCAGCAGCCAAGGGCTAGCGAGCTCCTACAATGAGCAGTTCTTC

clone_size: .
d_call: .
j_call: TRBJ1-6
v_call: TRBV7-6
cdr3_aa: CASSLWLGAGSPLHF
cdr3_nt: TGTGCCAGCAGCTTATGGCTGGGGGCGGGTTCACCCCTCCACTTT

clone_size: .
d_call: .
j_call: TRBJ1-4
v_call: TRBV4-1
cdr3_aa: CASSQVSGVPNEKLFF
cdr3_nt: TGCGCCAGCAGCCAAGTAAGCGGGGTCCCCAATGAAAAACTGTTTTTT

clone_size: .
d_call: TRBD1
j_call: TRBJ2-1
v_call: TRBV27
cdr3_aa: CASSLDRGSYNEQFF
cdr3_nt: TGTGCCAGCAGTTTGGACAGGGGGTCCTACAATGAGCAGTTCTTC

clone_size: .
d_call: TRBD2
j_call: TRBJ2-1
v_call: TRBV9
cdr3_aa: CASSVVSGGEQFF
cdr3_nt: TGTGCCAGCAGCGTAGTCTCGGGGGGGGAGCAGTTCTTC

clone_size: .
d_call: .
j_call: TRBJ1-1
v_call: TRBV7-6
cdr3_aa: CASSPLTTGNNEAFF
cdr3_nt: TGTGCCAGCAGCCCACTTACTACAGGGAATAACGAAGCTTTCTTT

clone_size: .
d_call: TRBD1
j_call: TRBJ1-4
v_call: TRBV7-8
cdr3_aa: CASSLTTGGREKLFF
cdr3_nt: TGTGCCAGCAGCTTGACGACAGGGGGCCGTGAAAAACTGTTTTTT

clone_size: .
d_call: .
j_call: TRBJ2-3
v_call: TRBV5-1
cdr3_aa: CASSDSSGTDTQYF
cdr3_nt: TGCGCCAGCAGCGATTCTAGCGGCACAGATACGCAGTATTTT

clone_size: .
d_call: .
j_call: TRBJ2-5
v_call: TRBV20-1
cdr3_aa: CSALTETQYF
cdr3_nt: TGCAGTGCGCTAACAGAGACCCAGTACTTC

clone_size: .
d_call: .
j_call: TRBJ2-1
v_call: TRBV7-9
cdr3_aa: CARENPPNNEQFF
cdr3_nt: TGTGCCAGGGAGAATCCGCCTAACAATGAGCAGTTCTTC

clone_size: .
d_call: TRBD1
j_call: TRBJ1-4
v_call: TRBV28
cdr3_aa: CASSGGWTGNEKLFF
cdr3_nt: TGTGCCAGCAGTGGGGGGTGGACAGGGAATGAAAAACTGTTTTTT

clone_size: .
d_call: TRBD2
j_call: TRBJ2-2
v_call: TRBV28
cdr3_aa: CASSLSGRAAGELFF
cdr3_nt: TGTGCCAGCAGTTTATCTGGGAGGGCCGCCGGGGAGCTGTTTTTT

clone_size: .
d_call: .
j_call: TRBJ1-5
v_call: TRBV2
cdr3_aa: CASRTGNNQPQHF
cdr3_nt: TGTGCCAGCAGGACAGGAAATAATCAGCCCCAGCATTTT

clone_size: once
d_call: .
j_call: TRBJ1-3
v_call: TRBV28
cdr3_aa: CASSYGQLGNTIYF
cdr3_nt: TGTGCCAGCAGCTATGGACAGTTGGGAAACACCATATATTTT

clone_size: .
d_call: .
j_call: TRBJ2-7
v_call: TRBV7-6
cdr3_aa: CASSSEGRGTHYEQYF
cdr3_nt: TGTGCCAGCAGCTCCGAAGGGAGGGGGACCCATTACGAGCAGTACTTC

clone_size: .
d_call: .
j_call: TRBJ2-2
v_call: TRBV27
cdr3_aa: CASSPTRANTGELFF
cdr3_nt: TGTGCCAGCAGTCCTACTCGGGCGAACACCGGGGAGCTGTTTTTT

clone_size: .
d_call: .
j_call: TRBJ2-2
v_call: TRBV5-1
cdr3_aa: CASSPGTSSGELFF
cdr3_nt: TGCGCCAGCAGTCCCGGGACTTCTTCCGGGGAGCTGTTTTTT

clone_size: .
d_call: TRBD2
j_call: TRBJ2-1
v_call: TRBV7-9
cdr3_aa: CASSRSGRFNEQFF
cdr3_nt: TGTGCCAGCAGCCGTAGCGGGAGATTCAATGAGCAGTTCTTC

clone_size: .
d_call: .
j_call: TRBJ2-6
v_call: TRBV28
cdr3_aa: CATRSSGANVLTF
cdr3_nt: TGTGCCACCCGGAGCTCTGGGGCCAACGTCCTGACTTTC